The next 10 T cell receptor beta chains were all read from a single sample in a study of CD8+ T cells in alopecia areata. This sample's treatment: oral pan-JAK inhibitor, 5-10 mg twice daily. Sequencing relied on a cDNA template that was reverse transcribed from extracted RNA. Data came from immunoSEQ multiplex PCR; TCRdb stores just in-frame clones and leaves some out. The sample carries 110,000 or so clones, approximately 51% recorded once. The source was CD4+ T cells sorted from blood, collected at week 24, from a patient treated with tofacitinib. These receptors originate from a human donor with alopecia areata.

The CDR3 loop reads CASSTGLAGVEQFF. In DNA, the CDR3 is TGTGCCAGCAGCACGGGACTAGCGGGGGTAGAGCAGTTCTTC. J is TRBJ2-1 and V is TRBV7-2, with 14 bases aligning to TRBD2. J was trimmed by 10 bases and V by 5 bases; bases with no gene match: 4. Per germline, CDR1 SGHTA and CDR2 FQGNSA. This CDR3 region has 14 residues.

This chain joins TRBV4-3 and TRBJ2-2; D is unclear. CDR3 length: 16 amino acids. With 5 bases removed from V and 5 bases from J, the gap between germline ends came to 18 bases. Germline V gene lookup returns CDR1 LGHNA and CDR2 YSLEER. DNA of the CDR3: TGCGCCAGCAGCGATCGCCAGGCAGGCTTTACCGGGGAGCTGTTTTTT. Its translation: CASSDRQAGFTGELFF.

The chain joins TRBV5-1 to TRBJ2-5; TRBD2 aligns across 10 bases. The CDR3 runs to 17 residues. The junction had 10 bases not matched to a gene; V was cut back by 4 bases and J by 1 base. Germline V gene lookup returns CDR1 SGHRS and CDR2 YFSETQ. CDR3 DNA sequence: TGCGCCAGCAGCCCGCTAGCGGGGGAAAGACGCCAAGAGACCCAGTACTTC. Its protein is CASSPLAGERRQETQYF. Together with reference TRBV5-1 and TRBJ2-5, the CDR3 gives the full variable domain: KAGVTQTPRYLIKTRGQQVTLSCSPISGHRSVSWYQQTPGQGLQFLFEYFSETQRNKGNFPGRFSGRQFSNSRSEMNVSTLELGDSALYLCASSPLAGERRQETQYFGPGTRLLVL.

The genes are TRBV10-3 and TRBJ2-7; 7 bases agree with TRBD1. The ends lost 8 bases at V and 1 base at J; junction bases unmatched: 8. This CDR3 spans 14 amino acids. Germline-derived CDR1 and CDR2 are ENHRY and SYGVKD. CDR3 nucleotides: TGTGCCATCTACTCCCCGGGACAGTCCTACGAGCAGTACTTC. This sequence encodes CAIYSPGQSYEQYF.

The J gene is TRBJ1-2, the V gene TRBV5-1; D is possibly TRBD1 (5 bases). The CDR3 loop spans 15 amino acids. V shed 3 bases and J shed 0 bases, with 12 bases lying between them. Looked up from germline, CDR1 is SGHRS and CDR2 is YFSETQ. CDR3 sequence: CASSSGGVTNYGYTF. The CDR3 DNA reads TGCGCCAGCAGCTCGGGAGGGGTGACTAACTATGGCTACACCTTC.

Only one count was recorded for this clone. The chain joins TRBV9 to TRBJ2-5; D not certain. Germline values: CDR1 SGDLS, CDR2 YYNGEE. Between the trimmed V and J ends, which lost 0 bases and 5 bases, there was a span of 20 bases. The CDR3 is made up of 17 amino acids. CDR3 protein: CASSVAPGQSGSETQYF. The CDR3 coding sequence is TGTGCCAGCAGCGTAGCCCCGGGTCAGTCAGGTTCGGAGACCCAGTACTTC.

The chain is built from TRBV18 and TRBJ2-5; D is uncertain. V was cut by 3 bases and J by 2 bases, with 7 bases left in between. The CDR3 is made up of 13 amino acids. Germline V CDR1 and CDR2: KGHSH, LQKENI. This CDR3 is CASSPMWQETQYF. The CDR3 nucleotides read TGTGCCAGCTCACCCATGTGGCAAGAGACCCAGTACTTC.

This clone was counted at least ten times. The chain has TRBV19 and TRBJ2-5, with a weak D call TRBD1 (6 bases). The CDR3 consists of 12 residues. V gave up 9 bases and J gave up 8 bases, with 16 bases separating them. Germline lookup yields CDR1 LNHDA and CDR2 SQIVND (reference sequence). The CDR3 DNA reads TGTGCCAGCAGACAGGCGGGTGAAACCCAGTACTTC. It specifies CASRQAGETQYF.

The chain is built from TRBV5-6 and TRBJ2-5; 10 nucleotides line up with TRBD2. Germline lookup yields CDR1 SGHDT and CDR2 YYEEEE. V shed 5 bases, J shed 1 base, and the junction held 5 bases outside the gene matches. The CDR3 is made up of 15 amino acids. The DNA of the CDR3 is TGTGCCAGCAGGTCTCAGCGGGGGGGCCAAGAGACCCAGTACTTC. The encoded protein is CASRSQRGGQETQYF. Variable domain in full (rest from reference TRBV5-6 and TRBJ2-5): DAGVTQSPTHLIKTRGQQVTLRCSPKSGHDTVSWYQQALGQGPQFIFQYYEEEERQRGNFPDRFSGHQFPNYSSELNVNALLLGDSALYLCASRSQRGGQETQYFGPGTRLLVL.

This clone was observed a few times. The gene calls are TRBV19 and TRBJ1-2; D ambiguous. The germline V gene encodes CDR1 LNHDA and CDR2 SQIVND (reference sequence). This CDR3 spans 15 amino acids. Trimming took off 6 bases at V and 3 bases at J, with 17 bases between the two ends. This CDR3 reads CASSRSFGRDYGYTF. CDR3 in DNA: TGTGCCAGTAGCCGTAGTTTTGGGCGGGACTATGGCTACACCTTC.